What follows are 2 T cell receptor beta chains derived from one specimen sequenced in a study of cytomegalovirus exposure and HLA in healthy donors (dated by TCRdb to 2017 to 2019). Library prep was done by the immunoSEQ multiplex PCR assay. A mixture of 60 forward primers for TCR Vbeta segments and 13 reverse primers for TCR Jbeta segments was used in the multiplex PCR. The table comes from immuneACCESS by way of TCRdb, which keeps in-frame sequences with V and J called. Part of the clones is missing from these tables; in studies checked, under half for an unresolved V gene and the rest for unknown reasons. The table for this sample lists 120,000 to 150,000 clones. The leading ten clones occupy about 1.7% of the sample. The sample was PBMCs. The receptors stem from a woman aged 45-60 years in good health and CMV-seronegative.

The CDR3 is CASSFEGTNTEAFF. CDR3 coding DNA: TGCGCCAGCAGCTTCGAGGGTACGAACACTGAAGCTTTCTTT. The chain is built from TRBV5-1 and TRBJ1-1; no firm D call. With 2 bases removed from V and 1 base from J, the gap between germline ends came to 9 bases. CDR3 length equals 14 residues. The germline gives CDR1 SGHRS, CDR2 YFSETQ.

The V gene is TRBV7-9, the J gene TRBJ2-3, with D unclear. Germline lookup yields CDR1 SEHNR and CDR2 FQNEAQ (reference sequence). The CDR3 length is 15 residues. V was cut by 1 base and J by 2 bases, with 10 bases left in between. The CDR3 here is CASSLVRSDTDTQYF. CDR3 nucleotides: TGTGCCAGCAGCTTAGTGAGGAGCGACACAGATACGCAGTATTTT.